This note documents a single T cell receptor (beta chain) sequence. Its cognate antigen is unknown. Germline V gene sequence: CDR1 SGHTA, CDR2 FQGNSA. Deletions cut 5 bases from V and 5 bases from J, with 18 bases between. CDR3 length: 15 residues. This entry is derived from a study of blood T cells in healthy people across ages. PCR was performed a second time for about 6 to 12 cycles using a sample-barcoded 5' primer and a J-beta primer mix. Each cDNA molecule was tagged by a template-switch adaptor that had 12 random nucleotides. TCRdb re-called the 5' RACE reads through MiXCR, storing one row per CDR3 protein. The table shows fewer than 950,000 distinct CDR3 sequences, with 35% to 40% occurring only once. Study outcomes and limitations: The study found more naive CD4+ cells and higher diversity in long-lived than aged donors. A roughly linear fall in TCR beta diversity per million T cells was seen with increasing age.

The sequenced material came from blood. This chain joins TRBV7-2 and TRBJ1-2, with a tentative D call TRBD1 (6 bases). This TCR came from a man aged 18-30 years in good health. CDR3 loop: CASSLPGPGTYGYTF. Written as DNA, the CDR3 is TGTGCCAGCAGCCTGCCTGGGCCCGGGACATATGGCTACACCTTC.